This record looks at one TCR beta chain sequence and its context. Method: immunoSEQ multiplex PCR; TCRdb's copy keeps in-frame clones and lacks some. There are about 72,000 clones in the sample; approximately 80% occur only once, and under 4% lies in the top ten. This entry is derived from a study of early stage breast cancer tumors. Study details: Roughly 9.4-fold was the mean read coverage per sample.

The germline V gene has CDR1 SGHNT and CDR2 YENEEA. V shed 5 bases and J shed 1 base, with 18 bases lying between them. The CDR3 extends over 17 amino acids. This receptor was taken from a person in their sixties with breast cancer. Sequenced material: blood. The chain is built from TRBV11-3 and TRBJ1-5; D is perhaps TRBD1 (5 bases). In DNA, the CDR3 is TGTGCCAGCAGCAAAGTCACAAAGGGACCCAGCAATCAGCCCCAGCATTTT. Encoded protein: CASSKVTKGPSNQPQHF. The full variable domain, completed using reference TRBV11-3 and TRBJ1-5, is EAGVVQSPRYKIIEKKQPVAFWCNPISGHNTLYWYLQNLGQGPELLIRYENEEAVDDSQLPKDRFSAERLKGVDSTLKIQPAELGDSAVYLCASSKVTKGPSNQPQHFGDGTRLSIL.